This note documents a single T cell receptor (beta chain) sequence. Its antigen remains unknown. TCR alpha and TCR beta cDNA libraries with sample barcodes and UMIs came from 5'RACE using constant-segment primers. TCRdb passed the 5' RACE reads through MiXCR, listing each CDR3 protein once. Of tens of thousands of distinct CDR3 sequences listed, about a sixth are singletons. This record comes from a study of T-cell memory formation after mild COVID-19. Across the whole study: There were largely donor-specific TCR clusters.

This CDR3 comprises 14 residues. The trim removed 2 bases at V and 4 bases at J, leaving 7 bases unmatched. Germline V gene lookup returns CDR1 SQVTM and CDR2 ANQGSEA. Notes on the study in general: Cross-reactive memory seemingly joined, as some responding clones were found in pre-infection memory.

V and J are TRBV29-1 and TRBJ2-7, with 8 bases aligning to TRBD2. Sequencing was carried out using PBMCs or a T cell subset sorted from them (not recorded which). The TCR sequence derives from an adult woman who had mild COVID-19 (a few samples of this study predate the infection). Cell type and time point are not known. CDR3 in DNA: TGCAGCGTTGAATTGGCGGGAGGAGTTTACGAGCAGTACTTC. Translating gives CSVELAGGVYEQYF.